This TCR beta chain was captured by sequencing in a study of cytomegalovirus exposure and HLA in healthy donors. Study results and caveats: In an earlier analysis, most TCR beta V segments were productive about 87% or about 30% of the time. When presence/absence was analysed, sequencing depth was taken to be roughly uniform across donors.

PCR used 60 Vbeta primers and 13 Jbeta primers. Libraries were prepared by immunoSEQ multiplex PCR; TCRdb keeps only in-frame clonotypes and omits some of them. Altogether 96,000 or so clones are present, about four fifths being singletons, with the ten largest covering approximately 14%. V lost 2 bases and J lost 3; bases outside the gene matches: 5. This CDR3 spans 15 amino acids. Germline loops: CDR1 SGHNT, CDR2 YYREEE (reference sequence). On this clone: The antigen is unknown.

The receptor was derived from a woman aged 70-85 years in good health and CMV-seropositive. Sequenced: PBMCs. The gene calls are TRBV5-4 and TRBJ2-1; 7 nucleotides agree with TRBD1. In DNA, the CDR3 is TGTGCCAGCAGCTTCGGGACAGATTACTACAATGAGCAGTTCTTC. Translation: CASSFGTDYYNEQFF.